This T cell receptor beta chain appears in the sequencing data of a study of T cells in Graves' hyperthyroidism and ophthalmopathy. This clonotype has ten or more counts. Germline CDR1 and CDR2: SQVTM and ANQGSEA. With V trimmed by 7 bases and J by 7 bases, 8 bases remained unmatched. The CDR3 loop spans 12 amino acids. Researchers amplified the TCR beta CDR3 regions from RNA transcripts. The TCR CDR3 first-round RT-PCR relied on the HTBI primer set. TCRdb used MiXCR to reprocess the multiplex PCR reads, holding one entry per CDR3 protein. In the table there are 600,000 or so distinct CDR3 sequences, 40% to 55% of which are singletons.

This chain uses TRBV29-1 with TRBJ2-7; 9 bases match TRBD2. This receptor was obtained from a woman aged 18-29 years with Graves' hyperthyroidism. The sequencing sample was made of peripheral blood or thyroid tissue (not recorded which). The CDR3 sequence is CSARGTSNEQYF. DNA for the CDR3: TGCAGCGCTCGCGGGACTAGCAATGAGCAGTACTTC.